Each of the 16 T cell receptor beta chains below was sequenced from the same sample in a study of blood T cell repertoires in COVID-19. Method: immunoSEQ multiplex PCR; TCRdb's copy keeps in-frame clones and lacks some. This table has some 270,000 clones, roughly 84% appearing once. Sample: PBMCs or T cells enriched from blood (not recorded which). The receptors were sampled from a man aged 50 or older who had recovered from COVID-19.

J is TRBJ1-5 and V is TRBV4-2, with TRBD1 matching 8 bases. Germline CDR1 is LGHNA and CDR2 is YNFKEQ. J lost 0 bases, V lost 0 bases, and 4 bases had no gene match. The CDR3 loop spans 17 amino acids. The CDR3 sequence is CASSQEDRVYSNQPQHF. The DNA of the CDR3 is TGTGCCAGCAGCCAAGAGGACAGGGTCTATAGCAATCAGCCCCAGCATTTT.

The J gene is TRBJ2-5, the V gene TRBV10-2, with a tentative D call TRBD1 (5 bases). The CDR3 is made up of 14 amino acids. Germline CDR1 WSHSY, CDR2 SAAADI. Trimming removed 6 bases from V and 2 bases from J, with 13 bases in between. CDR3 sequence (DNA): TGCGCCAGCAGAGACGGCAGACAGCAAGAGACCCAGTACTTC. The encoded protein is CASRDGRQQETQYF.

The chain links TRBV10-2 to TRBJ1-2; D gene ambiguous. V shed 5 bases and J shed 4 bases, with 11 bases lying between them. The CDR3 totals 13 residues. Germline V gene lookup returns CDR1 WSHSY and CDR2 SAAADI. The CDR3 coding sequence is TGCGCCAGCAGTCAGAAGACTATCTATGGCTACACCTTC. This codes for CASSQKTIYGYTF.

This chain links TRBV14 with TRBJ1-2; 7 nucleotides agree with TRBD1. The CDR3 contains 13 residues. V trimming: 6 bases; J trimming: 2 bases; junction bases outside the gene matches: 3. CDR1 and CDR2 (germline): SGHDN, FVKESK. This chain's CDR3 is CASSPDRNYGYTF. In DNA, the CDR3 is TGTGCCAGCAGTCCGGACAGGAACTATGGCTACACCTTC. Combining the CDR3 with reference TRBV14 and TRBJ1-2 gives the whole variable domain EAGVTQFPSHSVIEKGQTVTLRCDPISGHDNLYWYRRVMGKEIKFLLHFVKESKQDESGMPNNRFLAERTGGTYSTLKVQPAELEDSGVYFCASSPDRNYGYTFGSGTRLTVV.

The V call is TRBV11-3, the J call TRBJ2-2; no definite D call. Germline CDR1 SGHNT, CDR2 YENEEA. The CDR3 is made up of 15 amino acids. Trimming removed 7 bases from V and 0 bases from J, with 12 bases in between. The CDR3 sequence: CASTPSASNTGELFF. For the CDR3, the DNA is TGTGCCAGCACCCCCAGCGCGTCGAACACCGGGGAGCTGTTTTTT.

This clone showed up just a few times. V and J are TRBV14 and TRBJ1-1; 9 positions agree with TRBD1. CDR1 and CDR2 from the germline V gene are SGHDN and FVKESK. This CDR3 comprises 16 residues. The V and J ends lost 4 bases and 5 bases, in that order; junction bases with no gene match: 11. In DNA form, the CDR3 reads TGTGCCAGCAGCCGAACTGAACAGGGGGCCTGGACTGAAGCTTTCTTT. Protein product: CASSRTEQGAWTEAFF.

The V gene is TRBV5-1, the J gene TRBJ1-4; 7 bases align to TRBD1. Germline V gene lookup returns CDR1 SGHRS and CDR2 YFSETQ. The V and J ends lost 4 bases and 4 bases, in that order; junction bases with no gene match: 7. This CDR3 has 15 residues. The CDR3 DNA is TGCGCCAGCAGCACCACAGGGGTGGGTAATGAAAAACTGTTTTTT. This gives the protein CASSTTGVGNEKLFF.

The genes are TRBV3-1 (or the pseudogene TRBV3-2) and TRBJ2-6, with D possibly being TRBD1 (7 bases). The CDR3 loop spans 17 amino acids. Trimming removed 4 bases from V and 4 bases from J, with 17 bases in between. CDR1 is LGHDT, CDR2 YNNKEL, per germline (reference sequence). CDR3 amino acids: CASSPRTGGQGANVLTF. CDR3 nucleotide sequence: TGTGCCAGCAGCCCAAGGACAGGAGGGCAGGGGGCCAACGTCCTGACTTTC.

The V and J genes are TRBV12-5 and TRBJ1-5, with 7 bases matching TRBD1. The CDR3 extends over 14 amino acids. Germline CDR1 is LGHNT and CDR2 is FRNRAP. V shed 6 bases and J 7 bases; nucleotides not matched to a gene: 9. For the CDR3, the DNA is TGTGCTAGTGGGTCCTCAGGGGGAGGACAGCCCCAGCATTTT. It translates to CASGSSGGGQPQHF.

The J gene is TRBJ1-1, the V gene TRBV5-1; 7 bases fit TRBD1. The CDR3 contains 14 residues. CDR1 SGHRS and CDR2 YFSETQ come from the germline V gene. V was clipped by 2 bases and J by 2 bases; unmatched bases: 3. The DNA of the CDR3 is TGCGCCAGCAGCTTCCGACAGGGTAACACTGAAGCTTTCTTT. Translated, it gives CASSFRQGNTEAFF.

This rearrangement joins TRBV7-9 to TRBJ2-6, with D uncertain. The CDR3 runs to 14 residues. V lost 5 bases to trimming and J lost 0 bases, with 5 bases between them. Germline loops: CDR1 SEHNR, CDR2 FQNEAQ (reference sequence). The DNA for the CDR3 is TGTGCCAGCAGCCCTCTCTCTGGGGCCAACGTCCTGACTTTC. Translating it yields CASSPLSGANVLTF.

The rearrangement uses TRBV19 and TRBJ1-1; 8 nucleotides agree with TRBD1. Trimming at V came to 5 bases and at J to 1 base, leaving 3 bases not matched to a gene. Germline V CDR1 and CDR2: LNHDA, SQIVND (reference sequence). CDR3 size: 14 residues. The CDR3 loop is CASSLQGGNTEAFF. The DNA of the CDR3 is TGTGCCAGTAGTCTACAGGGGGGGAACACTGAAGCTTTCTTT.

The J gene is TRBJ2-7, the V gene TRBV7-2, with TRBD2 matching over 7 bases. This CDR3 contains 15 residues. Losses at the gene ends were 1 base for V and 2 bases for J; bases not matched to a gene: 5. Germline CDR1 and CDR2: SGHTA and FQGNSA. CDR3 region: CASSLVGGGAYEQYF. CDR3 sequence (DNA): TGTGCCAGCAGCTTAGTTGGGGGAGGGGCCTACGAGCAGTACTTC.

The chain recombines TRBV28 with TRBJ2-7, with D maybe TRBD1 (6 bases). In germline, CDR1 is MDHEN, CDR2 SYDVKM. V was cut by 4 bases and J by 0 bases, with 13 bases left in between. The CDR3 consists of 15 residues. DNA for the CDR3: TGTGCCAGCAGTTCAATGACAGGTGTCTCCTACGAGCAGTACTTC. This translates into CASSSMTGVSYEQYF.

This sequence joins TRBV10-2 and TRBJ1-1; D is undetermined. Trimming stripped 5 bases from V and 1 base from J, with 14 bases between. The CDR3 totals 15 residues. In germline, CDR1 is WSHSY, CDR2 SAAADI. The CDR3: CASSPGLNPNTEAFF. DNA for the CDR3: TGCGCCAGCAGTCCCGGACTTAACCCGAACACTGAAGCTTTCTTT.

CDR3 sequence: CASSLGQEAEKLFF. The CDR3 nucleotides read TGCGCCAGCAGCTTGGGACAGGAAGCTGAAAAACTGTTTTTT. This rearrangement joins TRBV5-1 to TRBJ1-4; possible D gene TRBD1, 6 bases. CDR3 length: 14 residues. Deletions cut 0 bases from V and 7 bases from J, with 10 bases between. Per the germline V gene, CDR1 is SGHRS and CDR2 is YFSETQ. Full variable domain (outside the CDR3, taken from reference TRBV5-1 and TRBJ1-4): KAGVTQTPRYLIKTRGQQVTLSCSPISGHRSVSWYQQTPGQGLQFLFEYFSETQRNKGNFPGRFSGRQFSNSRSEMNVSTLELGDSALYLCASSLGQEAEKLFFGSGTQLSVL.